The T cell receptor (beta chain) described here comes from a study of OX40 agonist ivuxolimab in advanced cancers. Study-level points and caveats: Normalized T-cell clonal expansion was also low in some nonresponders. Dosing at 0.1 to 3.0 mg/kg was accompanied by clonal expansion of CD4+ and CD8+ blood T cells by week 6.

To note about this clone: Its antigen is currently unknown.

Produced via immunoSEQ multiplex PCR; TCRdb's table is partial and in-frame only. Of approximately 70,000 clones in the sample, 80% to 95% are singletons; the top ten hold more than 0.45%. Per germline, CDR1 SGHTA and CDR2 FQGNSA. The J segment lost 7 bases and the V segment lost 4 bases, leaving 3 bases of the junction unmatched. The CDR3 is 14 amino acids. The rearrangement joins TRBV7-2 to TRBJ2-7, with 14 bases aligning to TRBD2. The TCR sequence derives from an adult with an advanced solid tumor such as melanoma, head and neck, liver or kidney cancer. The source material was CD4+ or CD8+ T cells sorted from blood, sampled in a trial of the OX40 agonist ivuxolimab. The chain's CDR3 is CASSSGTSGSEQYF. As DNA, the CDR3 is TGTGCCAGCAGCTCCGGGACTAGCGGGAGTGAGCAGTACTTC.